The 3 T cell receptor beta chains listed next were all sequenced from one sample in a study of T cells after yellow fever vaccination. MiXCR was run by TCRdb on the 5' RACE reads, yielding one entry per CDR3 protein. The profile shows some 120,000 distinct CDR3 sequences, about 8.2% of them singletons. This material consisted of CD8+ T cells sorted from PBMCs, taken on the day of the yellow fever booster vaccination. These TCRs come from a man younger than 35 who received the YFV17D yellow fever vaccine.

The rearrangement uses TRBV4-1 and TRBJ1-6; TRBD1 matches 8 bases. There are 15 residues in the CDR3. Losses at the gene ends were 3 bases for V and 10 bases for J; bases not matched to a gene: 8. Germline CDR1 is MGHRA and CDR2 is YSYEKL. CDR3 protein: CASSQLQGEGSPLHF. CDR3 DNA: TGCGCCAGCAGCCAGTTACAGGGGGAAGGCTCACCCCTCCACTTT.

The V and J genes are TRBV27 and TRBJ2-1, with D possibly being TRBD2 (6 bases). Germline loops: CDR1 MNHEY, CDR2 SMNVEV (reference sequence). This CDR3 contains 15 residues. V lost 4 bases, J lost 3 bases, and 13 bases lay in between. This CDR3 is CASSWIGRGYNEQFF. For the CDR3, the DNA is TGTGCCAGCAGTTGGATTGGGCGGGGCTACAATGAGCAGTTCTTC.

This clonotype has more than one count but fewer than ten. J is TRBJ2-7 and V is TRBV5-6, with 7 bases fitting TRBD1. CDR1 is SGHDT and CDR2 is YYEEEE in the germline V gene. V lost 4 bases, J lost 3 bases, and 13 bases stayed unmatched. The CDR3 has 16 amino acids. CDR3 loop: CASSDRTGPLVYEQYF. The CDR3 nucleotides read TGTGCCAGCAGCGATAGGACAGGCCCCTTGGTCTACGAGCAGTACTTC. The variable domain in full, with the rest retrieved from reference TRBV5-6 and TRBJ2-7, is DAGVTQSPTHLIKTRGQQVTLRCSPKSGHDTVSWYQQALGQGPQFIFQYYEEEERQRGNFPDRFSGHQFPNYSSELNVNALLLGDSALYLCASSDRTGPLVYEQYFGPGTRLTVT.